The 4 T cell receptor beta chains below come from one sample, sequenced in a study of blood T cells in healthy people across ages (dated by TCRdb to the mid-2010s). The protocol used for the library was 5' RACE. Sequencing was carried out with an Illumina HiSeq 2500. A second PCR of about 6 to 11 cycles was run with a J-beta primer mix and a sample-barcoded 5' primer. TCRdb reworked the public reads: Q25 trimming with fastp, MiXCR clone assembly, productive beta chains retained. Rows with a matching CDR3 protein are joined into one entry that keeps the most common DNA and genes. This sample gives hundreds of thousands of distinct CDR3 sequences in total; 49% of them show up just once. Roughly a third of the sample is in the top ten clones. Sequenced input: blood. These receptors came from a woman aged 55-75 years in good health.

The V and J genes are TRBV2 and TRBJ2-1; the D call may be TRBD1 or TRBD2 (5 bases each). Germline CDR1 is SNHLY and CDR2 is FYNNEI. The CDR3 runs 16 residues. V shed 3 bases and J shed 7 bases, with 19 bases lying between them. For the CDR3, the DNA is TGTGCCAGCAGTGACCTCACTAGGGGCGGCGATAATGAGCAGTTCTTC. Its protein product is CASSDLTRGGDNEQFF.

The CDR3 sequence is CASSFRGLSYEQYF. The CDR3 region has the DNA TGTGCCAGCAGTTTCCGGGGGCTCTCCTACGAGCAGTACTTC. The rearrangement uses TRBV28 and TRBJ2-7; D possibly matches TRBD1 or TRBD2 (6 bases each). V lost 3 bases, J lost 0 bases, and 9 bases lay in between. CDR1 MDHEN and CDR2 SYDVKM come from the germline V gene. The CDR3 spans 14 residues.

This rearrangement joins TRBV5-1 to TRBJ2-5; TRBD2 is a possible D gene (5 bases). In germline, CDR1 is SGHRS, CDR2 YFSETQ. V gave up 0 bases and J gave up 5 bases, with 11 bases separating them. There are 14 residues in the CDR3. The chain's CDR3 is CASSLADGIETQYF. The CDR3 DNA reads as TGCGCCAGCAGCTTGGCCGACGGGATCGAGACCCAGTACTTC.

Only a few counts were recorded for this clonotype. The chain carries TRBV6-1 and TRBJ2-7; D is ambiguous. CDR1 and CDR2 (germline): MNHNS, SASEGT. The CDR3 runs to 13 residues. V was trimmed by 5 bases and J by 6 bases, leaving 14 bases between them. The CDR3, as DNA: TGTGCCAGCAGTCGCTTGGGGATTGGCGAGCAGTACTTC. Protein sequence: CASSRLGIGEQYF.